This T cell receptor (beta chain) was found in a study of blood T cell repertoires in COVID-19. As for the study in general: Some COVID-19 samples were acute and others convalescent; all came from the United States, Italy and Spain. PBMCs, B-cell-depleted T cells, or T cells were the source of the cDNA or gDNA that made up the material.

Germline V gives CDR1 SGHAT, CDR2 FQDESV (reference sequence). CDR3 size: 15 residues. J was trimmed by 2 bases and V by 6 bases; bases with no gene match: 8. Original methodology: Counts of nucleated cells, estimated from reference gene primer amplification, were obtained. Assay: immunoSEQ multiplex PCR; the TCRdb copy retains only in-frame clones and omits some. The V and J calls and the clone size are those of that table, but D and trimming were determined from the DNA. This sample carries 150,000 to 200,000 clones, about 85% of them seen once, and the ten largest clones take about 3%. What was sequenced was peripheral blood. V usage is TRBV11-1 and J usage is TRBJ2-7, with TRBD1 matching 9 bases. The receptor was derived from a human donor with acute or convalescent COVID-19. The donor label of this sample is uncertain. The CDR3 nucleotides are TGTGCCAGCAGTACGGACAGGGGCTACCCCTACGAGCAGTACTTC. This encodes CASSTDRGYPYEQYF.